These 3 T cell receptor beta chains share one sample of origin, sequenced in a study of blood T cell repertoires in COVID-19. The protocol was immunoSEQ multiplex PCR, while the TCRdb copy is restricted to in-frame clones and leaves out a portion. The data hold around 110,000 clones, with around 77% observed a single time. The sample was peripheral blood. The source is a man between 60 and 70 years old with active or convalescent COVID-19.

This clone occurred once. The chain has TRBV6-5 and TRBJ2-3, with 8 bases aligning to TRBD1. Trimming took 7 bases from V and 13 from J; bases not matched to a gene: 7. CDR1 MNHEY and CDR2 SVGAGI come from the germline V gene. CDR3 length: 11 amino acids. CDR3 loop: CASMTRQGKYF. CDR3 in DNA: TGTGCCAGCATGACCCGACAGGGGAAGTATTTT.

V and J are TRBV19 and TRBJ1-6, with D perhaps TRBD1 (5 bases). Per the germline V gene, CDR1 is LNHDA and CDR2 is SQIVND (reference sequence). V was trimmed by 5 bases and J by 0 bases, leaving 11 bases between them. The CDR3 loop spans 16 amino acids. In nucleotides, the CDR3 is TGTGCCAGTAGTCCGCGGGGCGGCTCCTATAATTCACCCCTCCACTTT. As protein: CASSPRGGSYNSPLHF.

The gene calls are TRBV6-1 and TRBJ1-5; 10 nucleotides line up with TRBD1. CDR1 MNHNS and CDR2 SASEGT come from the germline V gene. The CDR3 extends over 17 amino acids. Losses at the gene ends were 3 bases for V and 0 bases for J; bases not matched to a gene: 5. The CDR3 DNA sequence: TGTGCCAGCAGTGATGACAGGGGGCCGTATAGCAATCAGCCCCAGCATTTT. It is translated as CASSDDRGPYSNQPQHF.